The 20 T cell receptor beta chains below come from one sample, sequenced in a study of shared clonotypes between healthy human individuals. Generated by immunoSEQ multiplex PCR, the TCRdb table keeps only in-frame clones and is missing some. The data hold about 1 million clones, with about 76% observed a single time. The sample was memory CD4+ T cells sorted from blood. The subset: CD45RA-negative fraction. The receptors shown here come from a man younger than 35 in good health.

The V gene is TRBV5-4, the J gene TRBJ2-1; D ambiguous. Germline CDR1 reads SGHNT; CDR2 reads YYREEE (reference sequence). Trimming cost V 5 bases and J 9 bases, with 15 bases left between them. The CDR3 has 13 residues. CDR3 nucleotide sequence: TGTGCCAGCAGATCGGATCAGGTCGGTGAGCAGTTCTTC. Residues: CASRSDQVGEQFF.

The sample holds a few counts of this clone. V and J are TRBV28 and TRBJ1-2; no definite D call. This CDR3 spans 14 amino acids. Germline lookup yields CDR1 MDHEN and CDR2 SYDVKM. Trimming shortened V by 3 bases and J by 7 bases, and 15 bases separated the two germline ends. CDR3 sequence reads: CASSFRVGGAGYTF. CDR3 sequence (DNA): TGTGCCAGCAGTTTTCGGGTCGGCGGAGCTGGCTACACCTTC.

The J gene is TRBJ2-5, the V gene TRBV2, with 10 bases aligning to TRBD2. The CDR3 totals 15 residues. V shed 8 bases and J 1 base; nucleotides not matched to a gene: 7. The germline V gene encodes CDR1 SNHLY and CDR2 FYNNEI. The CDR3 DNA reads as TGTGCCAGCCCCGTTAAGCGGGAGGGCCAAGAGACCCAGTACTTC. Amino acid sequence: CASPVKREGQETQYF.

V is TRBV7-6 and J is TRBJ2-7; 12 nucleotides line up with TRBD2. The CDR3 covers 17 residues. V lost 5 bases, J lost 7 bases, and 15 bases stayed unmatched. The germline CDR1 and CDR2 sequences are SGHVS and FNYEAQ. CDR3 in amino acids: CASSKGQGRLAGGEQYF. The CDR3 nucleotides are TGTGCCAGCAGCAAAGGACAGGGTCGCCTAGCGGGAGGGGAGCAGTACTTC.

J is TRBJ2-1 and V is TRBV11-2; 8 bases are shared with TRBD2. V was pared by 7 bases and J by 5 bases, with 13 bases of the junction left unmatched. CDR1 and CDR2 from the germline V gene are SGHAT and FQNNGV. The CDR3 consists of 16 residues. The CDR3 sequence is CASTPRLGSGNNEQFF. The DNA for the CDR3 is TGTGCCAGCACCCCTCGTCTCGGTAGCGGGAACAATGAGCAGTTCTTC. Full variable domain (rest looked up from reference TRBV11-2 and TRBJ2-1): EAGVAQSPRYKIIEKRQSVAFWCNPISGHATLYWYQQILGQGPKLLIQFQNNGVVDDSQLPKDRFSAERLKGVDSTLKIQPAKLEDSAVYLCASTPRLGSGNNEQFFGPGTRLTVL.

The genes are TRBV7-9 and TRBJ2-1, with 7 nucleotides matching TRBD1. The CDR3 is 15 residues long. V shed 5 bases, J shed 4 bases, and the junction held 8 bases outside the gene matches. From germline, CDR1 is SEHNR and CDR2 FQNEAQ (reference sequence). The CDR3 nucleotides are TGTGCCAGCAGCAGGGGACAGCTTTTTTACAATGAGCAGTTCTTC. Its translation is CASSRGQLFYNEQFF.

The chain has TRBV27 and TRBJ2-7; D not resolved. There are 14 residues in the CDR3. Germline V CDR1 and CDR2: MNHEY, SMNVEV (reference sequence). V lost 4 bases and J lost 6, with 16 bases in between. In DNA form, the CDR3 reads TGTGCCAGCAGTTCGTCTCCCTCCACAGCCGAGCAGTACTTC. Translated: CASSSSPSTAEQYF.

The chain is built from TRBV9 and TRBJ2-1; D not certain. The CDR3 has 14 residues. In germline, CDR1 is SGDLS, CDR2 YYNGEE. Trimming took 0 bases from V and 6 from J, leaving 10 bases between them. DNA for the CDR3: TGTGCCAGCAGCGTAGACCCCGTTGCCAATGAGCAGTTCTTC. It yields the protein CASSVDPVANEQFF. The full variable domain, with the rest looked up from reference TRBV9 and TRBJ2-1, is DSGVTQTPKHLITATGQRVTLRCSPRSGDLSVYWYQQSLDQGLQFLIQYYNGEERAKGNILERFSAQQFPDLHSELNLSSLELGDSALYFCASSVDPVANEQFFGPGTRLTVL.

This clone has more than one count but fewer than ten. The chain carries TRBV5-6 and TRBJ2-7, with TRBD1 matching over 9 bases. Trimming at V came to 4 bases and at J to 9 bases, leaving 11 bases not matched to a gene. Germline V gene lookup returns CDR1 SGHDT and CDR2 YYEEEE. The CDR3 consists of 14 residues. In DNA, the CDR3 is TGTGCCAGCAGCCTAGGACAGGGGACGTCCCCGCAGTACTTC. Its translation is CASSLGQGTSPQYF.

In this sample, this clone turned up once. V gene TRBV13 combines with J gene TRBJ2-1; D remains ambiguous. The CDR3 spans 12 residues. V was trimmed by 1 base and J by 4 bases, leaving 2 bases between them. Germline lookup yields CDR1 PRHDT and CDR2 FYEKMQ (reference sequence). CDR3 sequence: CASSLDYNEQFF. CDR3 sequence (DNA): TGTGCCAGCAGCTTAGATTACAATGAGCAGTTCTTC.

The chain couples TRBV14 to TRBJ1-1; D might be TRBD1 (5 bases). V gave up 3 bases and J gave up 10 bases, with 18 bases separating them. The CDR3 covers 14 residues. CDR1 SGHDN and CDR2 FVKESK come from the germline V gene. The DNA of the CDR3 is TGTGCCAGCAGCCACCCCCCGGCGGGGCGGCGAGCTTTCTTT. This encodes CASSHPPAGRRAFF.

The chain has TRBV9 and TRBJ2-2; 8 positions agree with TRBD2. The CDR3 extends over 15 amino acids. V lost 3 bases, J lost 5 bases, and 6 bases stayed unmatched. Germline V gene data show CDR1 as SGDLS and CDR2 as YYNGEE. The CDR3 DNA reads TGTGCCAGCAGCGCGCCGGGACTAGGGACCGGGGAGCTGTTTTTT. Its translation: CASSAPGLGTGELFF. Filled out from reference TRBV9 and TRBJ2-2, the complete variable domain reads DSGVTQTPKHLITATGQRVTLRCSPRSGDLSVYWYQQSLDQGLQFLIQYYNGEERAKGNILERFSAQQFPDLHSELNLSSLELGDSALYFCASSAPGLGTGELFFGEGSRLTVL.

The CDR3 here is CASSPLRWNEKLFF. CDR3 sequence (DNA): TGTGCCAGCAGCCCCCTTCGTTGGAATGAAAAACTGTTTTTT. This chain joins TRBV28 and TRBJ1-4, with unresolved D. Germline V lookup: CDR1 MDHEN, CDR2 SYDVKM. This CDR3 region has 14 residues. Deletions cut 6 bases from V and 5 bases from J, with 13 bases between.

This clone was seen just once. The CDR3 DNA sequence: TGTGCCACCATCCATAACCCGGGAGGGTACGGCTACACCTTC. Protein sequence: CATIHNPGGYGYTF. The chain couples TRBV7-2 to TRBJ1-2, with no clear D. There are 14 residues in the CDR3. CDR1 and CDR2 from the germline V gene are SGHTA and FQGNSA. V lost 10 bases and J lost 8, with 23 bases in between.

V and J are TRBV5-1 and TRBJ2-5; D not certain. Germline V CDR1 and CDR2: SGHRS, YFSETQ. The CDR3 contains 19 residues. Deletions cut 0 bases from V and 5 bases from J, with 26 bases between. In DNA form, the CDR3 reads TGCGCCAGCAGCTTGGGTCTTGTGTACAGCCGTGGGTTGCAGGAGACCCAGTACTTC. Its protein is CASSLGLVYSRGLQETQYF.

This clone has only a few counts. The gene calls are TRBV5-6 and TRBJ1-1, with TRBD1 as a possible D gene (6 bases). Trimming removed 6 bases at V and 1 base at J, with 19 bases between. Per the germline V gene, CDR1 is SGHDT and CDR2 is YYEEEE. CDR3 length: 16 residues. CDR3 loop: CASIRGWAVGNTEAFF. The CDR3 bases are TGTGCCAGCATCAGGGGATGGGCGGTGGGGAACACTGAAGCTTTCTTT.

The V call is TRBV6-5, the J call TRBJ1-5; D unresolved. Per germline, CDR1 MNHEY and CDR2 SVGAGI. V was pared by 5 bases and J by 10 bases, with 9 bases between. The CDR3 runs 11 residues. CDR3: CASSDWGPQHF. For the CDR3, the DNA is TGTGCCAGCAGTGACTGGGGTCCCCAGCATTTT.

This sequence joins TRBV6-1 and TRBJ2-3, with 10 positions matching TRBD2. This CDR3 region has 16 residues. The V gene end was trimmed by 0 bases and the J gene end by 4 bases; junction bases not matched to a gene: 4. Looked up from germline, CDR1 is MNHNS and CDR2 is SASEGT. As DNA, the CDR3 is TGTGCCAGCAGTGAAGCGGTAGCGGGAGGTTCAGATACGCAGTATTTT. Protein product: CASSEAVAGGSDTQYF.

CDR3 loop: CASRKDRVGEQYF. CDR3 sequence (DNA): TGTGCCAGCAGGAAGGACAGGGTCGGGGAGCAGTACTTC. The chain links TRBV7-6 to TRBJ2-7; 8 bases match TRBD1. The CDR3 has 13 residues. J was trimmed by 7 bases and V by 6 bases; bases with no gene match: 8. CDR1 and CDR2 from the germline V gene are SGHVS and FNYEAQ.

The V call is TRBV19, the J call TRBJ2-7, with 10 bases identical to TRBD2. The CDR3 runs to 15 residues. The germline gives CDR1 LNHDA, CDR2 SQIVND (reference sequence). V was pared by 5 bases and J by 2 bases, with 6 bases of the junction left unmatched. This CDR3 is CASSGPSGGAYEQYF. As DNA, the CDR3 is TGTGCCAGTAGTGGGCCTAGCGGGGGAGCCTACGAGCAGTACTTC.